This T cell receptor (beta chain) derives from a study of T cells in Graves' hyperthyroidism and ophthalmopathy. This clonotype was counted ten times or more. Exclusion followed for patients with uncontrolled infection, other autoimmune disease, pregnancy or lactation. RNA transcripts served as the template for amplifying TCR beta CDR3 regions. The HTBI primer set served for first-round RT-PCR of the TCR CDR3. TCRdb called the multiplex PCR reads again in MiXCR, with one record for every CDR3 protein. The sample holds roughly 240,000 distinct CDR3 sequences, about a sixth seen once. Germline V gives CDR1 MNHEY, CDR2 SMNVEV (reference sequence). This CDR3 contains 14 residues. The ends were cut back, 0 bases at V and 3 bases at J, with 5 bases in the middle.

The material sequenced was blood. This sequence joins TRBV27 and TRBJ2-2, with D hard to call. The clonotype comes from a woman under 30 with Graves' ophthalmopathy. For the CDR3, the DNA is TGTGCCAGCAGTTTATCTGGGTACACCGGGGAGCTGTTTTTT. Protein: CASSLSGYTGELFF.